The 12 T cell receptor beta chains reported below all come from one sample, sequenced in a study of blood T cell repertoires in COVID-19. Generated by immunoSEQ multiplex PCR, the TCRdb table keeps only in-frame clones and is missing some. Found here are more than 95,000 clones, less than 85% of them singletons; the top ten hold approximately 2.3%. The sample consisted of peripheral blood. These receptors originate from a young man with acute or convalescent COVID-19.

The CDR3 region is CASSFPSSQETQYF. The CDR3 region has the DNA TGTGCCAGCAGCTTCCCTAGCTCCCAAGAGACCCAGTACTTC. This rearrangement joins TRBV5-4 to TRBJ2-5; maybe TRBD2 (5 bases). The CDR3 has 14 amino acids. Germline CDR1 is SGHNT and CDR2 is YYREEE (reference sequence). V shed 2 bases and J shed 1 base, with 9 bases lying between them.

The chain couples TRBV5-1 to TRBJ2-5; D gene unclear. V was pared by 2 bases and J by 5 bases, with 13 bases between. CDR1 SGHRS and CDR2 YFSETQ come from the germline V gene. CDR3 length: 14 amino acids. The CDR3 protein is CASSLQSLRETQYF. The CDR3 coding sequence is TGCGCCAGCAGCTTACAGAGTTTACGGGAGACCCAGTACTTC.

This chain joins TRBV6-5 and TRBJ1-3, with D possibly matching TRBD1 (6 bases). Between the trimmed V and J ends, which lost 5 bases and 1 base, there was a span of 12 bases. Germline loops: CDR1 MNHEY, CDR2 SVGAGI. CDR3 length: 15 amino acids. The CDR3 DNA is TGTGCCAGCAGTCCCTCCGGGACATCTGGAAACACCATATATTTT. It is translated as CASSPSGTSGNTIYF.

The chain combines TRBV6-1 with TRBJ1-1, with 8 bases matching TRBD1. The germline V gene has CDR1 MNHNS and CDR2 SASEGT. V was pared by 2 bases and J by 4 bases, with 3 bases of the junction left unmatched. The CDR3 is made up of 14 amino acids. CDR3 sequence (DNA): TGTGCCAGCAGTGAACCCACAGGGGGCACTGAAGCTTTCTTT. As protein: CASSEPTGGTEAFF.

This clone has a single count. The chain combines TRBV5-1 with TRBJ1-6; a possible D gene is TRBD1 (6 bases). V lost 4 bases and J 7 bases, leaving 12 bases between the germline ends. The length of the CDR3 is 14 residues. Germline V gene lookup returns CDR1 SGHRS and CDR2 YFSETQ. The CDR3 region has the DNA TGCGCCAGCAGCGTGGACAGCTCAAATTCACCCCTCCACTTT. This sequence encodes CASSVDSSNSPLHF.

V usage is TRBV6-5 and J usage is TRBJ1-1, with a tentative D call TRBD1 (5 bases). The CDR3 extends over 12 amino acids. Trimming took 7 bases from V and 2 from J, leaving 8 bases between them. Germline assignment: CDR1 MNHEY and CDR2 SVGAGI. In nucleotides, the CDR3 is TGTGCCAGCATAAGGGGCAACACTGAAGCTTTCTTT. It translates to CASIRGNTEAFF.

The chain combines TRBV3-1 (or the pseudogene TRBV3-2) with TRBJ2-5, with 9 nucleotides matching TRBD1. The CDR3 runs to 13 residues. Trimming removed 8 bases from V and 4 bases from J; junction bases left unmatched: 5. Germline CDR1 LGHDT, CDR2 YNNKEL (reference sequence). For the CDR3, the DNA is TGTGCCAGCCGGGACAGGGTCGCAGAGACCCAGTACTTC. It encodes CASRDRVAETQYF.

The V call is TRBV5-1, the J call TRBJ2-5; TRBD2 matches 10 bases. The ends lost 5 bases at V and 2 bases at J; junction bases unmatched: 6. Germline V gives CDR1 SGHRS, CDR2 YFSETQ. The CDR3 runs 15 residues. The CDR3 DNA follows: TGCGCCAGCAGGGAAAGTAGCGGGGGGCAAGAGACCCAGTACTTC. Amino acid sequence: CASRESSGGQETQYF.

The chain couples TRBV19 to TRBJ2-1; TRBD2 aligns across 9 bases. V was pared by 2 bases and J by 13 bases, with 12 bases of the junction left unmatched. There are 15 residues in the CDR3. Germline values: CDR1 LNHDA, CDR2 SQIVND (reference sequence). The CDR3 sequence: CASSIRLASGDLQFF. The DNA of the CDR3 is TGTGCCAGTAGTATAAGGCTGGCTAGCGGGGATTTACAGTTCTTC.

This chain links TRBV9 with TRBJ1-5, with TRBD1 matching 10 bases. The CDR3 consists of 15 residues. V lost 0 bases and J lost 4; bases outside the gene matches: 1. Germline CDR1 SGDLS, CDR2 YYNGEE. The CDR3 DNA is TGTGCCAGCAGCGTAGAGGGACAGGGGAATCAGCCCCAGCATTTT. This encodes CASSVEGQGNQPQHF.

This chain links TRBV27 with TRBJ1-2; a weak D match, TRBD1 (5 bases). This CDR3 has 11 amino acids. With 6 bases removed from V and 14 bases from J, the gap between germline ends came to 16 bases. The germline V gene encodes CDR1 MNHEY and CDR2 SMNVEV (reference sequence). The CDR3 DNA sequence: TGTGCCAGCAGAACTAGGGAGGGGATAACCTTC. Translation: CASRTREGITF.

The genes are TRBV4-1 and TRBJ1-4, with a possible D match to TRBD1 (6 bases). Germline values: CDR1 MGHRA, CDR2 YSYEKL. V was shortened by 3 bases and J by 8 bases, with 16 bases between the two germline ends. The CDR3 is 15 amino acids. The CDR3 reads CASSHPGADLEKLFF. CDR3 in DNA: TGCGCCAGCAGCCACCCAGGGGCAGACTTGGAAAAACTGTTTTTT.